Listed below are T cell receptor beta chains from one sample, sequenced in a study of blood T cell repertoires in COVID-19. Using immunoSEQ multiplex PCR, the repertoire was profiled, and TCRdb retains in-frame clones only, with some absent. The sample shows about 160,000 clones, 81% of them seen only once. The sequencing sample was made of peripheral blood. These receptors originate from a human donor in a cohort sampled during active COVID-19. The CDR3 runs from the conserved cysteine through the conserved F or W. The order of the fields is clone size, V gene, CDR3 protein. Clone size is not always given. Where it is, it says once, few, many or a class for expanded clones.

.	TRBV6-6	CASSYWGEGTEAFF
.	TRBV9	CASSPPTGEWTQYF
.	TRBV5-1	CASSPITYNEQFF
.	TRBV6-2/TRBV6-3	CASSYNPSGALDEQYF
once	TRBV7-9	CASSPRSGGRNTGELFF
.	TRBV4-3	CASSQTGVNYGYTF
.	TRBV27	CASSFRDRGDEQFF
.	TRBV12-3/TRBV12-4	CASSDRGPLHQYF
.	TRBV19	CASSHKEEAPYEQYF
.	TRBV29-1	CSVENSNYGYTF
.	TRBV27	CASSTSYGYEQYF
.	TRBV19	CASRNMAGDGNVLTF
.	TRBV28	CASSFYEGRETQYF
.	TRBV9	CASKGGTSGSTDTQYF
.	TRBV5-1	CASSLSAGDGYTF
.	TRBV18	CASSPGGSDDEQYF
.	TRBV19	CASRDRGFTGELFF
.	TRBV11-2	CASSFSRTAHYEQYF
once	TRBV30	CAWTLVPTSGELFF
.	TRBV19	CASSKGRGADTQYF